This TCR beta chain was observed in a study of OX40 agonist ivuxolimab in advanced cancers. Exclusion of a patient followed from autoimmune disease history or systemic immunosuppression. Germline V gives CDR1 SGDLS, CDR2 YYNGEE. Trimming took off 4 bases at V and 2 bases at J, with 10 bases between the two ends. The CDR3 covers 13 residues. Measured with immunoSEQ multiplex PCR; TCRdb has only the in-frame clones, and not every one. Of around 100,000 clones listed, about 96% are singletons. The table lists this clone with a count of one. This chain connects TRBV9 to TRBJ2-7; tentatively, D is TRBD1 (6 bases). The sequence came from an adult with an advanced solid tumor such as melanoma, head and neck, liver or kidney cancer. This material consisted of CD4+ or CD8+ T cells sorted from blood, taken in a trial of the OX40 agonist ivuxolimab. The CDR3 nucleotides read TGTGCCAGCAGCCCGGGACACACCTACGAGCAGTACTTC. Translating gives CASSPGHTYEQYF. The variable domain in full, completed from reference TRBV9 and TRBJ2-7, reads DSGVTQTPKHLITATGQRVTLRCSPRSGDLSVYWYQQSLDQGLQFLIQYYNGEERAKGNILERFSAQQFPDLHSELNLSSLELGDSALYFCASSPGHTYEQYFGPGTRLTVT.